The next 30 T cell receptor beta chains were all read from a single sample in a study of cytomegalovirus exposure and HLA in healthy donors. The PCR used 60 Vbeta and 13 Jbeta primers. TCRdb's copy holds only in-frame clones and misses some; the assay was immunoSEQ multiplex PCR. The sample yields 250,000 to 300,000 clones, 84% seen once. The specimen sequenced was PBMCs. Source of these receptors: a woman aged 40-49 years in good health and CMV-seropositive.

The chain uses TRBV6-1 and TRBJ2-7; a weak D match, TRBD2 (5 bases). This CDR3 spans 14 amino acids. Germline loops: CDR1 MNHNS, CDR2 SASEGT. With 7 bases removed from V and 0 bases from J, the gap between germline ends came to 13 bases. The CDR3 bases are TGTGCCAGCATCGAGCGGTTGACCTCCTACGAGCAGTACTTC. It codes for CASIERLTSYEQYF.

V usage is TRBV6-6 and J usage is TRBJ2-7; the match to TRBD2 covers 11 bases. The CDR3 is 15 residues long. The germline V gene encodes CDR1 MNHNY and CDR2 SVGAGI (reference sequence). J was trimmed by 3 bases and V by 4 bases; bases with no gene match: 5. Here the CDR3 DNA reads TGTGCCAGCAGTTGGTCCGGGACTAGCGGCTACGAGCAGTACTTC. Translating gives CASSWSGTSGYEQYF.

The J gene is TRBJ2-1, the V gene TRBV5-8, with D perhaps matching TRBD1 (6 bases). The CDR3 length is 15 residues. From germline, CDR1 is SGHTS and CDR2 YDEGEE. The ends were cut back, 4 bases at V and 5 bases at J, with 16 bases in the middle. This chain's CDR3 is CASSNRVIIHNEQFF. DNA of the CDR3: TGTGCCAGCAGCAACAGGGTAATCATTCACAATGAGCAGTTCTTC.

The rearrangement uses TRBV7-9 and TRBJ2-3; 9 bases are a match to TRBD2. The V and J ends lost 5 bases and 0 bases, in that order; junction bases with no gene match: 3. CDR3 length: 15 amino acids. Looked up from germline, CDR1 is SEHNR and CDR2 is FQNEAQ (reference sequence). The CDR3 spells CASSITSGSTDTQYF. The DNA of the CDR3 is TGTGCCAGCAGCATTACTAGCGGGAGCACAGATACGCAGTATTTT.

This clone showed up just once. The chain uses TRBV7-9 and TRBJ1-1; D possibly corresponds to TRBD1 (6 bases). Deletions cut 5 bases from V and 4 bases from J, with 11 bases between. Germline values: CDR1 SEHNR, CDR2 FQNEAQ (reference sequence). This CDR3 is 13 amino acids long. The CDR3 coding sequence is TGTGCCAGCAGCACGACAGGTATCACTGAAGCTTTCTTT. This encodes CASSTTGITEAFF.

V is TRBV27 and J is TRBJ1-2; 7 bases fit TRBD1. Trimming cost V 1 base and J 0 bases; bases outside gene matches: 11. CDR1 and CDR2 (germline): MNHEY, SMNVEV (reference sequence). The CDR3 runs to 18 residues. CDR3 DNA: TGTGCCAGCAGTTTATTGGGTGGAGGGGGCAAGACTAACTATGGCTACACCTTC. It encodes CASSLLGGGGKTNYGYTF.

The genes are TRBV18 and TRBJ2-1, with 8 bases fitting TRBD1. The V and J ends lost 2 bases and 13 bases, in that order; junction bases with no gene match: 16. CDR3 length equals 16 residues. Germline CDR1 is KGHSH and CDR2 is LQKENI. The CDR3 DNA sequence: TGTGCCAGCTCACCATTCGGGCAGGGGGCACCGGGGCTACAGTTCTTC. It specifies CASSPFGQGAPGLQFF.

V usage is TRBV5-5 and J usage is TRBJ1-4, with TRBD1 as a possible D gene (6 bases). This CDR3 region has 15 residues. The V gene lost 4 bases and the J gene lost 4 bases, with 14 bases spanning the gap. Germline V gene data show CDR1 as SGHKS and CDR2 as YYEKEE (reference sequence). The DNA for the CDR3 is TGTGCCAGCAGCCCGGGCAGGGGTGTTAATGAAAAACTGTTTTTT. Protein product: CASSPGRGVNEKLFF.

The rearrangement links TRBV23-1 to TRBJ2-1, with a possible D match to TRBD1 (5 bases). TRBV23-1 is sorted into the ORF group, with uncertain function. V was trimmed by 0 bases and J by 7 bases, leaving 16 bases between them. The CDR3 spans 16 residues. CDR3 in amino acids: CASSQSAGPPVNEQFF. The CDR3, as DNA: TGCGCCAGCAGTCAATCGGCAGGGCCACCGGTGAATGAGCAGTTCTTC.

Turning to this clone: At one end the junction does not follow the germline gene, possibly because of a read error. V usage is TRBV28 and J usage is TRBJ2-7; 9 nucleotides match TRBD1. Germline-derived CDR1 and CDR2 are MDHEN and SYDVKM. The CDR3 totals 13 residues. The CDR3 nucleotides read TGTGCCAGCAGCACCCATACAGGGGGCGCACGGGACTTC. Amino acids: CASSTHTGGARDF.

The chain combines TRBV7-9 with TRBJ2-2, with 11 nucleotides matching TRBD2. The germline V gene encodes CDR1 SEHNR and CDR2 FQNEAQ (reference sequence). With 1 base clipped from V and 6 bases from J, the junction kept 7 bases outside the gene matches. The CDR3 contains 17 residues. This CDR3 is CASSLGLAGYLAGELFF. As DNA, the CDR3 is TGTGCCAGCAGCTTAGGACTAGCGGGATACCTGGCCGGGGAGCTGTTTTTT.

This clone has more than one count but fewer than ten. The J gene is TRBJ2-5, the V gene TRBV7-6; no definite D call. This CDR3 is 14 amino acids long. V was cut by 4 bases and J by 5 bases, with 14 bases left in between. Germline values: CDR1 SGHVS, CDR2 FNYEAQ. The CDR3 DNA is TGTGCCAGCAGCTCCGGTGCTAGTAGTGAGACCCAGTACTTC. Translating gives CASSSGASSETQYF.

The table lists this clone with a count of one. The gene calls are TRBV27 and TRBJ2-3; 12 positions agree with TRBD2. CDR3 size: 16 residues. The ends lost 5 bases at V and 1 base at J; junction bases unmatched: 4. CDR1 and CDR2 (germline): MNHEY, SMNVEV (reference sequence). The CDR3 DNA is TGTGCCAGCAGTCAACGGACTAGCGGGGGCACAGATACGCAGTATTTT. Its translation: CASSQRTSGGTDTQYF.

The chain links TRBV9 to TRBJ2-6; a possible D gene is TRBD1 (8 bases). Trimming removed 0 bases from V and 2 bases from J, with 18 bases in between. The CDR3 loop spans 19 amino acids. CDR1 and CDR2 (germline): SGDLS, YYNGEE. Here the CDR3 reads CASSVGGGQVGAGANVLTF. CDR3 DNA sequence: TGTGCCAGCAGCGTAGGGGGGGGACAGGTTGGCGCTGGGGCCAACGTCCTGACTTTC.

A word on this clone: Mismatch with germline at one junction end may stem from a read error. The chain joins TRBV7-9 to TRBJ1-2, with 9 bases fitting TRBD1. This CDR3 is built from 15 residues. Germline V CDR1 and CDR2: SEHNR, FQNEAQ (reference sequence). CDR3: CSSSLGQGLPYGYTF. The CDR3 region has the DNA TGTTCCAGCAGCTTAGGACAGGGGCTCCCCTATGGCTACACCTTC.

In nucleotides, the CDR3 is TGCGCCAGCAGCCAAGAAGACAGGGGCTTATCTGTCTACGAGCAGTACTTC. It specifies CASSQEDRGLSVYEQYF. This chain uses TRBV4-3 with TRBJ2-7; 8 bases fit TRBD1. Per the germline V gene, CDR1 is LGHNA and CDR2 is YSLEER. J was trimmed by 3 bases and V by 0 bases; bases with no gene match: 10. This CDR3 is 17 amino acids long.

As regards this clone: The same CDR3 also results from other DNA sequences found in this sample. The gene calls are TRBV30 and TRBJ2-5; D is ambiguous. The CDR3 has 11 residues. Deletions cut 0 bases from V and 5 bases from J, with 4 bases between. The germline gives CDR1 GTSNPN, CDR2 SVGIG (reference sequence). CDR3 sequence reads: CAWSVGETQYF. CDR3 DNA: TGTGCCTGGAGTGTTGGCGAGACCCAGTACTTC.

As DNA, the CDR3 is TGTGCCAGCAGTGAAGGACAGGCCTCTGGAAACACCATATATTTT. Protein sequence: CASSEGQASGNTIYF. This chain links TRBV6-1 with TRBJ1-3, with a possible D match to TRBD1 (6 bases). Trimming pared 1 base from V and 0 bases from J, leaving 7 bases between. Germline-derived CDR1 and CDR2 are MNHNS and SASEGT. This CDR3 is built from 15 residues.

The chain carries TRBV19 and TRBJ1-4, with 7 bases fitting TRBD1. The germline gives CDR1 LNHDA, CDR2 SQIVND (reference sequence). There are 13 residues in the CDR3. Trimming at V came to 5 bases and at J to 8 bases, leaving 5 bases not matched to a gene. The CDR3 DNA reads TGTGCCAGTAGTGCCTTGGACAGGGAAAAACTGTTTTTT. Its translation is CASSALDREKLFF.

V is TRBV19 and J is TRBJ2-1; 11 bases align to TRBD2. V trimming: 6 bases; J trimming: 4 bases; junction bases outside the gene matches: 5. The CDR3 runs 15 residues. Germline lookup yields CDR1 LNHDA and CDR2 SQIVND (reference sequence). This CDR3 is CASSTGTSGYNEQFF. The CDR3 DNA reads TGTGCCAGTAGCACCGGGACTAGCGGATACAATGAGCAGTTCTTC.

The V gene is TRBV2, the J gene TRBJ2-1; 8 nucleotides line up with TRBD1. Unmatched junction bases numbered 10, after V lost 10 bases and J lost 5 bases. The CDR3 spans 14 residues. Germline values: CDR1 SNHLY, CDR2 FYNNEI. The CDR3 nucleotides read TGTGCCACTTTCGCCGGGACAGGAGACAATGAGCAGTTCTTC. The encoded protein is CATFAGTGDNEQFF. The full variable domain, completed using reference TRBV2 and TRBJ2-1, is EPEVTQTPSHQVTQMGQEVILRCVPISNHLYFYWYRQILGQKVEFLVSFYNNEISEKSEIFDDQFSVERPDGSNFTLKIRSTKLEDSAMYFCATFAGTGDNEQFFGPGTRLTVL.

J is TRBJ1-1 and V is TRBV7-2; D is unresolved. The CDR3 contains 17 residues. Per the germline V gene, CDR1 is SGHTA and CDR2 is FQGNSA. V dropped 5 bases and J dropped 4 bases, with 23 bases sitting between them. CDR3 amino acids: CASSADLAGPRSTEAFF. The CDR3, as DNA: TGTGCCAGCAGCGCGGACTTGGCCGGGCCGAGGAGCACTGAAGCTTTCTTT.

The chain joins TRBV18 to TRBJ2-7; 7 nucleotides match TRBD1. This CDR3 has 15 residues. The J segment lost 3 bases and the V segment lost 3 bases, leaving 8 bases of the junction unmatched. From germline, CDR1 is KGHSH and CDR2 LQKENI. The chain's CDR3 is CASSPIQGVVYEQYF. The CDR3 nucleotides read TGTGCCAGCTCACCGATTCAGGGGGTAGTCTACGAGCAGTACTTC.

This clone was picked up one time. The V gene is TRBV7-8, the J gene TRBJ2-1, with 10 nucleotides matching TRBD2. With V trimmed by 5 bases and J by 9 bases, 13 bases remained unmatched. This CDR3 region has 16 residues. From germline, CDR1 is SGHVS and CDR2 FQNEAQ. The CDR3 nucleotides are TGTGCCAGCAGCATACAAGGAGCGGGAGGGCCGAGTGAGCAGTTCTTC. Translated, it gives CASSIQGAGGPSEQFF.

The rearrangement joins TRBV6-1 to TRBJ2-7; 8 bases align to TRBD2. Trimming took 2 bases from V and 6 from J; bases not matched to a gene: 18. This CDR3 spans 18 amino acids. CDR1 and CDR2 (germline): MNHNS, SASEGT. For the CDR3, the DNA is TGTGCCAGCAGTGAATCCGGGGGGGTGGGGGGTGGATTGCGCGAGCAGTACTTC. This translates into CASSESGGVGGGLREQYF.

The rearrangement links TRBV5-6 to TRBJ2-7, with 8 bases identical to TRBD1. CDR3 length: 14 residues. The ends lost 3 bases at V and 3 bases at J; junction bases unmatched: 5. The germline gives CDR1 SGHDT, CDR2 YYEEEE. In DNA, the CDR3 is TGTGCCAGCAGCTACGGGACAGGAGTCTACGAGCAGTACTTC. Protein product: CASSYGTGVYEQYF.

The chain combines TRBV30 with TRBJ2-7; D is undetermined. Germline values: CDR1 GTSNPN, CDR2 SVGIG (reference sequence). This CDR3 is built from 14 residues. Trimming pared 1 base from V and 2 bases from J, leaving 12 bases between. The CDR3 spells CAWSGFSGAYEQYF. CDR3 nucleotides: TGTGCCTGGAGTGGCTTTAGTGGTGCCTACGAGCAGTACTTC.

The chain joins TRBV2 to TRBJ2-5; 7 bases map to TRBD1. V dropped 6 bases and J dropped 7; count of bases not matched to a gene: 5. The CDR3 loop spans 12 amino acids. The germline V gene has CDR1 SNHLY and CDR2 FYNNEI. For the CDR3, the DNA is TGTGCCAGCAGGGAGAGGGACAGGACCCAGTACTTC. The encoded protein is CASRERDRTQYF.

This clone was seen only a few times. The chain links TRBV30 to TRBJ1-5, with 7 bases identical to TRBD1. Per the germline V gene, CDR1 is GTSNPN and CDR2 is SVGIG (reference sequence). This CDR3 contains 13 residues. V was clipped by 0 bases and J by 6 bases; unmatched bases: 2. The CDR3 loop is CAWSVQGLQPQHF. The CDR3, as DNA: TGTGCCTGGAGTGTACAGGGGCTTCAGCCCCAGCATTTT.

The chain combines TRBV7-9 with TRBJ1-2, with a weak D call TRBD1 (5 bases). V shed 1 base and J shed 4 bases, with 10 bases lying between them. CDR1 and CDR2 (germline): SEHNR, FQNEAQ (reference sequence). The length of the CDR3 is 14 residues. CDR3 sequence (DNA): TGTGCCAGCAGCTTAGAGGCGGGGCCCTATGGCTACACCTTC. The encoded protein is CASSLEAGPYGYTF. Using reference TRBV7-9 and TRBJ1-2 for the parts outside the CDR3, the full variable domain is DTGVSQNPRHKITKRGQNVTFRCDPISEHNRLYWYRQTLGQGPEFLTYFQNEAQLEKSRLLSDRFSAERPKGSFSTLEIQRTEQGDSAMYLCASSLEAGPYGYTFGSGTRLTVV.